These T cell receptor beta chains were read from a single sample in a study of tumor-infiltrating lymphocytes in primary liver carcinoma. TCRdb re-called the multiplex PCR reads with MiXCR, one entry per CDR3 protein. The sample holds about 200,000 distinct CDR3 sequences, approximately 64% seen once. Sequences were obtained from peripheral blood. The receptor set was obtained from a woman aged 60 to 75 with primary liver carcinoma and hepatitis B virus infection. Each CDR3 is given with its conserved first and last residue. D genes are given only for firm matches. Only some rows state a clone size, as once, few, many or a class for expanded clones.

cdr3_nt cdr3_aa clone_size j_call v_call d_call
TGCCGCGTCGAGAGACAGGGGTGGAGGAACACTGAAGCCTTCTTT CRVERQGWRNTEAFF once TRBJ1-1 TRBV29-1 TRBD1
TGTGCCAGCAGCTTGGTGGCTAGCGGGAGCCACGATACGCAGTATTTT CASSLVASGSHDTQYF many TRBJ2-3 TRBV5-6 TRBD2
TGTGCCAGCGGCTTAGCACCTACCACAGATACGCAGTATTTT CASGLAPTTDTQYF - TRBJ2-3 TRBV11-1 -
TGTGTCAGCAACTTAGTAACCGGACTAGCGGGGGCTGAGCAGTACTTC CVSNLVTGLAGAEQYF - TRBJ2-7 TRBV11-2 TRBD2
TGCAGCGCCTATCTCGGTCTCTCCTACAATGGGCAGTTCTTC CSAYLGLSYNGQFF - TRBJ2-1 TRBV29-1 -
TGTGCCAGCAACCCGGCCGGGGGAGCGGTGATCGAGCAGTACTTC CASNPAGGAVIEQYF - TRBJ2-7 TRBV28 -
TGTGCCAGCAGTGAGGTTGTCTCTGAAGCTTTCTTT CASSEVVSEAFF many TRBJ1-1 TRBV6-1 -
TGTGCCAGCAGCTTCTTCCGGGACCCCCAGTACTTC CASSFFRDPQYF many TRBJ2-5 TRBV11-2 -
TGTGCCAGCAGCAGGACAGTGGCCGCTAGCGAGCAGTACTTC CASSRTVAASEQYF - TRBJ2-7 TRBV11-1 -
TGTGCCAGCAGCTTAACGAATTCGGGGGGAGAGACCCAGTACTTC CASSLTNSGGETQYF - TRBJ2-5 TRBV7-3 TRBD2
TGTGCCAGCAGTTTAGCGCTGGGTCCCCTCTACGAGCAGTACTTC CASSLALGPLYEQYF many TRBJ2-7 TRBV12-3/TRBV12-4 -
TGTGTCAGCGGCTTAGTGCCCCGGGCTCCCCAAGAGACCCAGTACTTC CVSGLVPRAPQETQYF - TRBJ2-5 TRBV11-2 -
TGTGCCAGCAGCTCAGGACTAGCGGTAGGGCATGAGCAGTTCTTC CASSSGLAVGHEQFF many TRBJ2-1 TRBV4-2 TRBD2
TGTGCCAGCAGTTCCGCCTGGACTAGCCGAAACTGCGAGCAGTACTTC CASSSAWTSRNCEQYF few TRBJ2-7 TRBV28 TRBD2
TGCGCCAGCATGGCTAGCGGGAGGGCCGGGGAGACCCAGTACTTC CASMASGRAGETQYF few TRBJ2-5 TRBV5-1 TRBD2
TGTGCCAGCAGCCATTGCTATTTGGGGGCTATGGGGTATGGCTACACCTTC CASSHCYLGAMGYGYTF - TRBJ1-2 TRBV5-4 -
TGTGCCAGCGGTCCTTCCCTAGGACTAGCGGGAATGTACAAGCAGTACTTC CASGPSLGLAGMYKQYF - TRBJ2-7 TRBV12-3/TRBV12-4 TRBD2
TGTGCCAGCACGACACAGGAGACAGAGTATGGCTACACCTTC CASTTQETEYGYTF - TRBJ1-2 TRBV28 -
TGTGCCAGCAGCTTGGGGGACACAGGGCGGGGAGAGACCCATTACTTC CASSLGDTGRGETHYF - TRBJ2-5 TRBV5-8 -
TGTGTCAGCAGTTTCCTGGGACTAGCGTCTCCCTACGAGCGGTACTTC CVSSFLGLASPYERYF - TRBJ2-7 TRBV28 TRBD2
TGTGCCAGCAGACAAGACATGGGATCCTACGAGCAGTACTTC CASRQDMGSYEQYF - TRBJ2-7 TRBV4-2 -
TGTGCCAGCAGCTCTTTCAGGGGGCGTCACGTCCTTGGCTACACCTTC CASSSFRGRHVLGYTF - TRBJ1-2 TRBV11-2 TRBD1
TGTGCCAACAGGAAGGGTCCCTACAATGAGCAGCTCTTC CANRKGPYNEQLF - TRBJ2-1 TRBV6-5 -
TGTGCCAGCAGCCGCCGACAGGGTTCTAATGAAAAACTGTTTTTT CASSRRQGSNEKLFF many TRBJ1-4 TRBV7-8 TRBD1
TGTGCCAGCAGCTTAGATACATTTAGGCGAGATCTCTCCTACAATGAGCAGTTCTTC CASSLDTFRRDLSYNEQFF many TRBJ2-1 TRBV11-2 -
TGTGCCAGCAGGGGGACAGGGGGCGCGTATGGCTACACCTTC CASRGTGGAYGYTF few TRBJ1-2 TRBV6-6 TRBD1
TGCGCCAGTAGCCGGGGGGCAGGCACAGATACGCAGTATTTT CASSRGAGTDTQYF - TRBJ2-3 TRBV5-1 -
TGTGCCAGTAGTGGAGCCTGGGGCGATCAGCCCCAGCATTTT CASSGAWGDQPQHF - TRBJ1-5 TRBV19 -
TGCATCGTTGAAGGGCAGGGGAACACTGAAACTTTCTTT CIVEGQGNTETFF - TRBJ1-1 TRBV29-1 -
TGCGCCAGCAGCCAGGGGACTGGCGGCTACGAGCAGTACTTC CASSQGTGGYEQYF - TRBJ2-7 TRBV5-1 -
TGCAGCGTCCTCGGGGGGAAAGGGAACCTCCCTAATGAAAAACTGTTTTTT CSVLGGKGNLPNEKLFF many TRBJ1-4 TRBV29-1 -
TGTGCCAGCAGTAAGGACACTCTAGCCAAAAACATTCAGTACTTC CASSKDTLAKNIQYF - TRBJ2-4 TRBV28 -
TGTGCCAGTAGCCAAGTTTGGGGTGCTGACTACACCTTC CASSQVWGADYTF - TRBJ1-2 TRBV14 -
TGTGCCAGCAGCCGAGGAACTGATAGGTATGGCAATGAGCAGTTCTTC CASSRGTDRYGNEQFF - TRBJ2-1 TRBV7-8 -
TGTGCCAGCAGCCGCGTGACTAGCGGGAGGGGTGAGCAGTTCTTC CASSRVTSGRGEQFF - TRBJ2-1 TRBV11-2 TRBD2
TGTGCCAGCAGTTACGGACTAGGGGCAGAGACCCAGTACTTC CASSYGLGAETQYF many TRBJ2-5 TRBV6-2/TRBV6-3 TRBD2
TGTGCCAGCAGATCGGTGACCGGGGAGCTGTTTTTT CASRSVTGELFF - TRBJ2-2 TRBV11-1 -
TGTGCCAGCAGCATGACCGGGACAGCGGTTTATTCACCCTTCCACTTT CASSMTGTAVYSPFHF - TRBJ1-6 TRBV11-3 TRBD1
TGTGCCAGCAGCTTGGGGACTAGATGGGAAGCTTTCTTT CASSLGTRWEAFF - TRBJ1-1 TRBV5-5 -
TGTGCCAGCAGCTCCTGGACTAGCCCAGATACGCAGTATTTT CASSSWTSPDTQYF - TRBJ2-3 TRBV7-8 TRBD2
TGCAGTGCTAACAATGGGGACACTATCACAGATACGCAGTATTTT CSANNGDTITDTQYF - TRBJ2-3 TRBV20-1 -
TGTGCCAGCAGCTTAGGGCAGGGGGGAATCTCTGGGGCCAACGTCCTGACTTTC CASSLGQGGISGANVLTF many TRBJ2-6 TRBV11-2 -
TGTGCCAGCAGTTTATATTGGACAGGAGGCGAGCAGTACTTC CASSLYWTGGEQYF - TRBJ2-7 TRBV28 TRBD1
TGTGCCAGCAGCCCCGTTAGGTGGTCGCGGGGGGCCAACTACGAGCAGTACTTC CASSPVRWSRGANYEQYF - TRBJ2-7 TRBV11-2 TRBD2
TGTGCCAGCAGCCGCCCCCGGGTCTACACTGAAGCTTTCTTT CASSRPRVYTEAFF many TRBJ1-1 TRBV5-6 -
TGTGCCACCAGCAGGCAGCAAGGGACAGGGCCGTACAATGAGCAGTTCTTC CATSRQQGTGPYNEQFF - TRBJ2-1 TRBV15 TRBD1